This TCR beta chain was found in a study of T cells in Graves' hyperthyroidism and ophthalmopathy. Findings of the study overall: Most clonotypes expanded in the thyroid (above 0.001) were also present in blood. Through a model of 13 V-J features, ophthalmopathy was separated from stable hyperthyroidism.

TCR beta CDR3 sequences were amplified from RNA transcripts. RT-PCR in the first round (using the HTBI primer set) targeted the TCR CDR3. TCRdb ran MiXCR on the multiplex PCR reads and lists one entry per CDR3 protein. Altogether 560,000 or so distinct CDR3 sequences are present, more than 45% being singletons, with the ten largest covering about 7.8%. This clonotype was observed many times. Its antigen is not identified. It was uncontrolled infection, other autoimmune disease, pregnancy or lactation that excluded patients. The CDR3 length is 14 residues. Trimming cost V 6 bases and J 0 bases, with 11 bases left between them. Germline loops: CDR1 SQVTM, CDR2 ANQGSEA.

Sequencing was carried out using peripheral blood or thyroid tissue (not recorded which). V usage is TRBV29-1 and J usage is TRBJ1-4; D not resolved. The source of this sequence is a young woman with Graves' hyperthyroidism. This CDR3 is CSVAEHATNEKLFF. The CDR3 DNA reads as TGCAGCGTAGCAGAGCATGCAACTAATGAAAAACTGTTTTTT.